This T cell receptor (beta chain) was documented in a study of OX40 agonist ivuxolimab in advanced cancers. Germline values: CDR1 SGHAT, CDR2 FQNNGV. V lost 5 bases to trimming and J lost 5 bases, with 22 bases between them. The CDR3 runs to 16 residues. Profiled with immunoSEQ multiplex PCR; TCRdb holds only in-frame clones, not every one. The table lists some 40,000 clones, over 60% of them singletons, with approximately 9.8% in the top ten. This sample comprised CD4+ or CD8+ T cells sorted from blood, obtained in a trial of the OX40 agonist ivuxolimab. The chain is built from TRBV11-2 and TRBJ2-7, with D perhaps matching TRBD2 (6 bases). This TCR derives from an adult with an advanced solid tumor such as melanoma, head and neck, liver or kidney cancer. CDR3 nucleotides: TGTGCCAGCAGCCCCGTGGGCGGGGTAGTAGGACACGAGCAGTACTTC. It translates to CASSPVGGVVGHEQYF.